These T cell receptor beta chains were read from a single sample in a study of T cells after yellow fever vaccination. TCRdb called the 5' RACE reads again in MiXCR, with one record for every CDR3 protein. The profile covers some 300,000 distinct CDR3 sequences, with less than 4.5% appearing a single time and about 25% taken by the ten largest. The specimen was PBMCs, collected on the day of the yellow fever booster vaccination. The source is a man aged 18 to 30 who received the YFV17D yellow fever vaccine. The CDR3 runs from the conserved cysteine through the conserved F or W. Fields, in order: V gene, J gene, CDR3 protein.

v_call: TRBV2
j_call: TRBJ2-1
cdr3_aa: CASSEERGAYNEQFF

v_call: TRBV18
j_call: TRBJ2-1
cdr3_aa: CASSPTGGGYEQFF

v_call: TRBV7-9
j_call: TRBJ2-3
cdr3_aa: CGSRTSGAVGAQYF

v_call: TRBV19
j_call: TRBJ2-1
cdr3_aa: CASSTSGTNPGNEQFF

v_call: TRBV5-1
j_call: TRBJ1-1
cdr3_aa: CASSSTGVNTEAFF

v_call: TRBV7-9
j_call: TRBJ2-3
cdr3_aa: CASSLPSGWFRSDTQYF

v_call: TRBV12-3/TRBV12-4
j_call: TRBJ1-6
cdr3_aa: CASSLTPNSPLHF

v_call: TRBV20-1
j_call: TRBJ2-1
cdr3_aa: CSATTTDLASSGGSSYNEQFF

v_call: TRBV7-2
j_call: TRBJ1-2
cdr3_aa: CASTLRDRVPWGYTF

v_call: TRBV29-1
j_call: TRBJ2-3
cdr3_aa: CSVDRRIGYTDTQYF

v_call: TRBV5-8
j_call: TRBJ2-3
cdr3_aa: CASSKTGTSLDTQYF

v_call: TRBV10-3
j_call: TRBJ2-5
cdr3_aa: CAISEVETRQTQYF

v_call: TRBV5-4
j_call: TRBJ1-6
cdr3_aa: CASSYPGGESPLHF

v_call: TRBV5-1
j_call: TRBJ1-1
cdr3_aa: CASSYNQGSTEAFF

v_call: TRBV7-2
j_call: TRBJ1-1
cdr3_aa: CASSGRQGVVSEAFF

v_call: TRBV7-2
j_call: TRBJ2-5
cdr3_aa: CASSKPGTSGGAPSYF

v_call: TRBV24-1
j_call: TRBJ2-3
cdr3_aa: CATSDFSPQGTDTQYF

v_call: TRBV24-1
j_call: TRBJ2-2
cdr3_aa: CATSDLPTSGYTGELFF

v_call: TRBV18
j_call: TRBJ1-1
cdr3_aa: CASSAGQANTEAFF

v_call: TRBV25-1
j_call: TRBJ2-3
cdr3_aa: CASSEGLAGAKLIPTSTDTQYF

v_call: TRBV6-5
j_call: TRBJ1-1
cdr3_aa: CASTPRGGINTEAFF

v_call: TRBV15
j_call: TRBJ2-5
cdr3_aa: CATSRDPGQETQYF

v_call: TRBV20-1
j_call: TRBJ2-1
cdr3_aa: CSAGGWNLGYNEQFF

v_call: TRBV9
j_call: TRBJ2-3
cdr3_aa: CASSVRGLDTQYF

v_call: TRBV7-9
j_call: TRBJ2-5
cdr3_aa: CASSLVSPQETQYF

v_call: TRBV20-1
j_call: TRBJ2-2
cdr3_aa: CSARGIPLGGHANTGELFF

v_call: TRBV30
j_call: TRBJ2-1
cdr3_aa: CAWSRAGTYNEQFF

v_call: TRBV24-1
j_call: TRBJ2-1
cdr3_aa: CATRDPGLNTDNEQFF

v_call: TRBV25-1
j_call: TRBJ1-2
cdr3_aa: CASSGGQGSFYGYTF

v_call: TRBV20-1
j_call: TRBJ1-2
cdr3_aa: CSAQDYGYTF

v_call: TRBV5-4
j_call: TRBJ1-4
cdr3_aa: CASSSYRDTEKLFF

v_call: TRBV4-2
j_call: TRBJ2-5
cdr3_aa: CASSQDWLAPETQYF

v_call: TRBV9
j_call: TRBJ2-1
cdr3_aa: CASSVWGSSYNEQFF